By sample fraction, the clone carrying this T cell receptor beta chain is medium-sized. Its antigen is unknown. This record comes from a study of T-cell reconstitution after alpha-beta-depleted transplantation in children. Whole-study findings and limits: Newly produced T cells mostly provided counts and TCRbeta diversity after one year, as hyperexpanded clones declined. By about two months after transplant, alpha-beta T cells reportedly arose from several hundred graft clones that had expanded. Surviving recipient T cells and thymic progenitors underlay high day-60 TCRbeta diversity in some patients.

Trimming cost V 2 bases and J 6 bases, with 16 bases left between them. CDR1 SQVTM and CDR2 ANQGSEA come from the germline V gene. The CDR3 extends over 15 amino acids. The TCRbeta library incorporated unique molecular identifiers. TCRdb re-analysed the PCR reads in MiXCR, keeping a single row per CDR3 protein. The sample holds over 25,000 distinct CDR3 sequences, roughly a sixth seen once. The clonotype originates from a male patient aged 2-15 years who had a stem cell transplant for acute lymphoblastic leukemia, so the T cells may come from the graft donor. The V call is TRBV29-1, the J call TRBJ2-2, with D possibly being TRBD1 (5 bases). The specimen was PBMCs, mostly from graft donor cells, collected 60 days after TCRalphabeta/CD19-depleted stem cell transplant. The CDR3 DNA reads TGCAGCGTTGAACCTAGGGGTGCTGTGGCCGGGGAGCTGTTTTTT. Amino acids: CSVEPRGAVAGELFF.